This T cell receptor (beta chain) was captured in a study of blood T cell repertoires in COVID-19 (dated by TCRdb to 2020 to 2022). Broadly, across the study: Collaborator samples came from the United States, Italy and Spain and covered acute and convalescent phases of COVID-19. The prospective study material was composed of cDNA or gDNA derived from T cells, B-cell-depleted T cells, or PBMCs. Samples were obtained from the ongoing ImmuneRACE study (first 160 participants) and from approximately 1,200 subjects provided by 6 global collaborators. Where HLA class I and class II types were available, the types were taken from metadata supplied by the sample provider, not from assay-based typing. The sample metadata nearly always contained a de-identified subject ID, COVID-19 status, age in years and sex. The repertoires were released in a freely available public database intended as a resource for research on the immune response to SARS-CoV-2. The dataset comprised deeply sampled blood TCRbeta repertoires from subjects exposed to, actively infected with, or recovered from COVID-19.

Whole blood was collected in K2EDTA tubes by collaborating institutions according to the institutions' own protocols. Collaborator samples were shipped for TCRbeta analysis as frozen whole blood, isolated PBMCs, or DNA extracted from either sample type. The immunoSEQ Assay, a bias-controlled multiplex PCR, was used to amplify TCRbeta CDR3 regions from genomic DNA. For the original study's pipeline: The number of nucleated cells in each sample was estimated by amplification of reference gene primers within the assay. To quantify the absolute abundance of each unique TCRbeta CDR3 rearrangement, sequence reads were collapsed and filtered. For each sample, productive Simpson clonality was calculated as the square root of Simpson's diversity index over productive rearrangements. TCRdb stores this immuneACCESS table with in-frame sequences only. Part of the clones is absent; in the studies checked, under half of the shortfall reflects unresolved V genes, and no reason is known for the rest. That table furnishes V, J and clone size, whereas the DNA furnished D and trimming. This sample holds 130,000 or so clones; around nine tenths were observed only once. 2% to 2.5% of the sample belongs to the ten largest clones.

General conclusions and limits of the study: Clinical and demographic metadata were provided uncurated, with the amount varying by source and participant.

Concerning this clone: No antigen is known for it. No much larger clone is present one base from it, and per-base qualities are unavailable.

In the germline V gene, CDR1 corresponds to SGHDN and CDR2 to FVKESK. V is clipped by 3 bases and J by 3 bases, and the sequence between their germline boundaries is 9 bases long. From the cysteine through the phenylalanine, the CDR3 covers 13 amino acids. The retained sequence is limited to the CDR3, 39 bases, with the frame set at the first base. In this chain, TRBV14 is recombined with TRBJ2-7; D gene: possibly TRBD2, on 6 matching bases. This TCR came from a woman in her fifties or sixties with acute or convalescent COVID-19. The sequencing sample was made of peripheral blood. CDR3 sequence: CASSHRLDYEQYF. The DNA reads as follows: TGTGCCAGCAGCCATCGACTAGACTACGAGCAGTACTTC.